These T cell receptor beta chains were read from a single sample in a study of blood T cells in healthy people across ages. In TCRdb, the 5' RACE reads were re-called with MiXCR into one record per CDR3 protein. In the table there are 750,000 to 950,000 distinct CDR3 sequences, roughly 24% of which are singletons. These data were also filed under a second study, of T cells of mothers and their children.

Sequenced material: blood. These receptors came from a boy aged 5 to 17 in good health. Both conserved end residues are trimmed from each CDR3.

j_call,v_call,cdr3_aa
TRBJ1-4,TRBV29-1,SAINEKLF
TRBJ1-2,TRBV20-1,SALRGAYGYT
TRBJ2-7,TRBV10-3,AIRTGTYEQY
TRBJ1-1,TRBV15,ATSSVRGGRAF
TRBJ1-2,TRBV20-1,SALAAGRGYT
TRBJ2-5,TRBV5-1,ASSLEVSGTGGRGTQY
TRBJ1-2,TRBV7-2,ASSSDGVYGYT
TRBJ2-1,TRBV5-1,ASSLGGGGGTDEQF
TRBJ1-2,TRBV29-1,SVLPFANYGYT
TRBJ2-3,TRBV5-1,ASKVGRSGGTDTQY
NA,TRBV20-1,SAGDAGQGSYEQY
TRBJ2-4,TRBV3-1,ASSQDRTNSRNIQY
TRBJ2-2,TRBV3-1,ASSQINTGELF
TRBJ1-2,TRBV12-3/TRBV12-4,ASSLALQGGGYT
NA,TRBV13,ASSTRTGSGEQY
TRBJ2-4,TRBV15,ATSRDRTQAKNIQY
TRBJ2-7,TRBV2,ASSATVITYEQY
TRBJ2-2,TRBV2,ASKGERGNTGELF
TRBJ1-2,TRBV4-2,ASSQDHLTNYGYT
TRBJ1-2,TRBV6-5,ASSTGLDGYT
TRBJ2-5,TRBV7-3,ASSLLPASGKETQY
NA,TRBV14,ASSMSYEQY
TRBJ2-7,TRBV28,ASSAMDRDEQY
TRBJ2-7,TRBV28,ASSPGTGRYGEQY
TRBJ1-2,TRBV2,ASSDELEYRTNYGYT
TRBJ2-6,TRBV5-1,ASSFEVTSGANVLT
TRBJ1-2,TRBV28,ASTGGGSRNYGYT
TRBJ2-3,TRBV20-1,SARDLRGDSTDTQY
TRBJ2-7,TRBV12-3/TRBV12-4,ASTLRGQGAY
NA,TRBV12-5,ASGFPGLWHEQY
TRBJ1-4,TRBV10-3,AISESDYIGSTNEKLF
TRBJ1-5,TRBV6-1,ASSPRAYSNQPQH
TRBJ1-1,TRBV7-9,ASSGGPELEAF
NA,TRBV5-1,ASSDSGTYNEQF
TRBJ2-5,TRBV4-1,ASSQEPAGYKGTQY
NA,TRBV3-1,ASSQYQGGQETQY
TRBJ2-5,TRBV28,ASSHRQGQAKETQY
TRBJ2-5,TRBV7-9,ASSLETGAALESQY
TRBJ2-3,TRBV20-1,SAQRTSGGEARY
TRBJ2-7,TRBV7-9,ASSPRTSPYEQY